Below are 4 T cell receptor beta chains sequenced from a single sample in a study of blood T cell repertoires in COVID-19. Assay used: immunoSEQ multiplex PCR; TCRdb lists only in-frame clones, some missing. The table has about 250,000 clones, around 88% seen once. Sequenced sample: peripheral blood. The receptors here all came from a man at least 80 years old with acute or convalescent COVID-19.

This sequence joins TRBV2 and TRBJ2-7; maybe TRBD1 (5 bases). CDR3 length equals 13 residues. V lost 1 base and J 6 bases, leaving 10 bases between the germline ends. The germline gives CDR1 SNHLY, CDR2 FYNNEI. The chain's CDR3 is CASSEEPQGEQYF. The CDR3 DNA reads TGTGCCAGCAGTGAAGAACCTCAGGGCGAGCAGTACTTC. Full variable domain (remainder filled in from reference TRBV2 and TRBJ2-7): EPEVTQTPSHQVTQMGQEVILRCVPISNHLYFYWYRQILGQKVEFLVSFYNNEISEKSEIFDDQFSVERPDGSNFTLKIRSTKLEDSAMYFCASSEEPQGEQYFGPGTRLTVT.

Of note for this clone: The sample contains more than one DNA sequence encoding this CDR3. The chain employs TRBV9 and TRBJ2-6; D is undetermined. The CDR3 totals 14 residues. Trimming removed 2 bases from V and 0 bases from J, with 3 bases in between. Per germline, CDR1 SGDLS and CDR2 YYNGEE. The DNA of the CDR3 is TGTGCCAGCAGCGTCTCCTCTGGGGCCAACGTCCTGACTTTC. Protein product: CASSVSSGANVLTF.

This chain links TRBV7-9 with TRBJ2-2; D remains unclear. The CDR3 consists of 16 residues. Trimming left V 0 bases short and J 0 bases short, with 8 bases between. Germline assignment: CDR1 SEHNR and CDR2 FQNEAQ (reference sequence). As DNA, the CDR3 is TGTGCCAGCAGCTTAGCACCAGCGACGAACACCGGGGAGCTGTTTTTT. Protein sequence: CASSLAPATNTGELFF.

The chain links TRBV6-2 or TRBV6-3 to TRBJ2-3, with 9 bases that match TRBD2. The J segment lost 4 bases and the V segment lost 6 bases, leaving 11 bases of the junction unmatched. Germline CDR1 MNHEY, CDR2 SVGEGT. The length of the CDR3 is 16 residues. The chain's CDR3 is CASSQTGRGGADTQYF. The CDR3 nucleotides are TGTGCCAGCAGCCAGACGGGGCGGGGGGGTGCAGATACGCAGTATTTT.